A single sample gave rise to the 3 T cell receptor beta chains below, sequenced in a study of long-term antiretroviral therapy in people with HIV. Survey-level immunoSEQ v3.0 assays were run. The method was immunoSEQ multiplex PCR; TCRdb's version includes in-frame clones alone and lacks a portion of them. The data hold approximately 17,000 clones, with roughly 80% observed a single time. This specimen consisted of unsorted PBMCs, obtained 1.2 years before starting antiretroviral therapy. The receptors stem from a man younger than 40 with HIV.

This sequence joins TRBV5-1 and TRBJ1-1, with 7 positions matching TRBD1. CDR1 is SGHRS, CDR2 YFSETQ, per germline. The junction had 3 bases not matched to a gene; V was cut back by 0 bases and J by 4 bases. The CDR3 consists of 14 residues. CDR3 bases: TGCGCCAGCAGCTTGGACGCAGGGGGCACTGAAGCTTTCTTT. This translates into CASSLDAGGTEAFF.

The V call is TRBV7-3, the J call TRBJ2-1; a possible D gene is TRBD2 (5 bases). In germline, CDR1 is SGHTA, CDR2 FQGTGA. V gave up 2 bases and J gave up 6 bases, with 14 bases separating them. The CDR3 is 15 residues long. CDR3 region: CASSLDLGRGNEQFF. The CDR3, as DNA: TGTGCCAGCAGCTTAGATTTGGGGAGAGGCAATGAGCAGTTCTTC.

This chain links TRBV2 with TRBJ2-1; 7 nucleotides match TRBD2. V trimming: 5 bases; J trimming: 4 bases; junction bases outside the gene matches: 2. CDR1 and CDR2 (germline): SNHLY, FYNNEI. This CDR3 has 13 residues. For the CDR3, the DNA is TGTGCCAGCAGTCCCGGGGGGTACAATGAGCAGTTCTTC. Residues: CASSPGGYNEQFF.